The clone carrying this TCR beta chain was seen more than once but under ten times. The antigen remains unidentified. These data are taken from a study of blood T cells in healthy people across ages. Overall study context: Per two T cells, about one barcoded beta molecule was captured through template switching. Findings and caveats of the study: Among T cells, TCR beta diversity per million cells dropped roughly linearly as age rose.

A second roughly 6 to 11 cycle PCR used barcoded and J-beta primers. The yield of each sample was at least 2.5 million CDR3-containing paired-end reads. In TCRdb, the 5' RACE reads were re-called with MiXCR into one record per CDR3 protein. The sample lists 710,000 or so distinct CDR3 sequences, approximately 30% seen once, with less than 20% in the top ten. Donors were healthy Caucasian individuals from Russia aged about 6 to 100. This CDR3 spans 13 amino acids. Germline V CDR1 and CDR2: LNHDA, SQIVND (reference sequence). The sequencing sample was made of blood. The TCR was taken from an elderly woman in good health. The chain carries TRBV19 and TRBJ1-5; no definite D call. The CDR3 loop reads CAAAIGLTQPQHF. The CDR3 bases are TGTGCAGCGGCCATCGGGCTTACTCAGCCCCAGCATTTT.